The next 27 T cell receptor beta chains were all read from a single sample in a study of T cell responses to AZD1222 COVID-19 vaccine. The method was immunoSEQ multiplex PCR; TCRdb's version includes in-frame clones alone and lacks a portion of them. The sample includes approximately 110,000 clones, approximately 85% of them seen just once. Sequences were derived from peripheral blood, sampled on day 0 of AZD1222 vaccination. The receptors stem from an adult in good health.

This chain links TRBV7-9 with TRBJ2-1, with D uncertain. This CDR3 has 12 amino acids. The germline V and J ends were trimmed by 3 bases and 8 bases, with 8 bases remaining between them. Germline V CDR1 and CDR2: SEHNR, FQNEAQ (reference sequence). The CDR3 DNA reads TGTGCCAGCAGCTTGTGGAACTATGAGCAGTTCTTC. Translation: CASSLWNYEQFF.

The chain combines TRBV6-5 with TRBJ1-1; the D is unclear. The CDR3 loop spans 10 amino acids. V gave up 8 bases and J gave up 4 bases, with 5 bases separating them. CDR1 MNHEY and CDR2 SVGAGI come from the germline V gene. The CDR3 coding sequence is TGTGCCAGCTTTGCCACTGAAGCTTTCTTT. Its protein is CASFATEAFF.

The chain links TRBV27 to TRBJ2-7, with D tentatively TRBD1 or TRBD2 (7 bases each). V gave up 4 bases and J gave up 3 bases, with 13 bases separating them. The CDR3 extends over 14 amino acids. Germline assignment: CDR1 MNHEY and CDR2 SMNVEV (reference sequence). The CDR3 DNA reads TGTGCCAGCAGTTCAGGGGGGGCTTACTACGAGCAGTACTTC. Residues: CASSSGGAYYEQYF.

Notes on this clone: Other DNA sequences in the same sample also yield this CDR3. The chain joins TRBV29-1 to TRBJ1-2; D is unclear. The V gene lost 4 bases and the J gene lost 4 bases, with 7 bases spanning the gap. From germline, CDR1 is SQVTM and CDR2 ANQGSEA. The CDR3 length is 11 residues. The DNA of the CDR3 is TGCAGCGTTGGTTCACCCTATGGCTACACCTTC. Translated, it gives CSVGSPYGYTF.

The chain is built from TRBV25-1 and TRBJ1-1; the D gene is possibly TRBD1 (6 bases). Germline CDR1 is MGHDK and CDR2 is SYGVNS. The germline V and J ends were trimmed by 4 bases and 5 bases, with 26 bases remaining between them. The CDR3 totals 18 residues. The CDR3 protein is CASSASGTRKYWGTEAFF. CDR3 coding DNA: TGTGCCAGCAGTGCATCGGGGACACGCAAATATTGGGGAACTGAAGCTTTCTTT.

The gene calls are TRBV24-1 and TRBJ2-1, with TRBD2 identical over 8 bases. CDR1 is KGHDR and CDR2 is SFDVKD in the germline V gene. The CDR3 is 14 amino acids. The V segment lost 6 bases and the J segment 5 bases; nucleotides outside the gene matches: 5. DNA for the CDR3: TGTGCCACCAGTAGTGCGGGGGGACACAATGAGCAGTTCTTC. Encoded protein: CATSSAGGHNEQFF.

This chain links TRBV14 with TRBJ2-7; maybe TRBD1 (6 bases). The CDR3 has 15 amino acids. Germline V gene data show CDR1 as SGHDN and CDR2 as FVKESK. Trimming took 5 bases from V and 2 from J, leaving 16 bases between them. As DNA, the CDR3 is TGTGCCAGCAGCTACAGAACAGGGTTCCCCTACGAGCAGTACTTC. Amino acid sequence: CASSYRTGFPYEQYF.

This clone showed up many times. DNA of the CDR3: TGTGCCAGCAGTCCCATGACAGGGCCTGACCCCTATGGCTACACCTTC. This translates into CASSPMTGPDPYGYTF. The rearrangement links TRBV28 to TRBJ1-2, with 7 bases lining up with TRBD1. The germline CDR1 and CDR2 sequences are MDHEN and SYDVKM. This CDR3 comprises 16 residues. The V and J ends lost 5 bases and 4 bases, in that order; junction bases with no gene match: 13.

The chain has TRBV3-1 (or the pseudogene TRBV3-2) and TRBJ2-6; TRBD2 agrees at 8 bases. Per germline, CDR1 LGHDT and CDR2 YNNKEL (reference sequence). The V and J ends lost 4 bases and 8 bases, in that order; junction bases with no gene match: 13. This CDR3 contains 17 residues. Here the CDR3 DNA reads TGTGCCAGCAGCCGTCCGTCCTGGCGGGGGGAAACCAACGTCCTGACTTTC. This translates into CASSRPSWRGETNVLTF.

The V and J genes are TRBV5-8 and TRBJ1-5, with a possible D match to TRBD1 (5 bases). Trimming left V 1 base short and J 15 bases short, with 11 bases between. Germline assignment: CDR1 SGHTS and CDR2 YDEGEE. The CDR3 runs 11 residues. The CDR3 region has the DNA TGTGCCAGCAGCTTGAGGACATTCTGGCATTTT. It codes for CASSLRTFWHF.

This sequence joins TRBV28 and TRBJ1-2; no definite D call. Germline CDR1 MDHEN, CDR2 SYDVKM. V was trimmed by 5 bases and J by 4 bases, leaving 8 bases between them. This CDR3 is 12 amino acids long. The CDR3 loop is CASSGVTYGYTF. In DNA, the CDR3 is TGTGCCAGCAGTGGGGTTACCTATGGCTACACCTTC.

The V call is TRBV24-1, the J call TRBJ1-2, with D maybe TRBD1 (6 bases). The CDR3 sequence is 15 residues long. CDR1 is KGHDR, CDR2 SFDVKD, per germline. Trimming stripped 4 bases from V and 6 bases from J, with 17 bases between. This CDR3 is CATSDPEPGQHGYTF. In DNA, the CDR3 is TGTGCCACCAGTGACCCCGAGCCCGGACAGCATGGCTACACCTTC.

The J gene is TRBJ2-7, the V gene TRBV29-1; maybe TRBD2 (5 bases). The CDR3 has 13 residues. Germline V gene lookup returns CDR1 SQVTM and CDR2 ANQGSEA. The CDR3 DNA sequence: TGCCATTTCCCGGGGATAAGGAAATACGAGCAGTACTTC. Its translation: CHFPGIRKYEQYF.

The V call is TRBV9, the J call TRBJ2-1, with D possibly matching TRBD1 (5 bases). Germline loops: CDR1 SGDLS, CDR2 YYNGEE. V was pared by 0 bases and J by 10 bases, with 14 bases between. The CDR3 has 14 residues. CDR3: CASSVEGQGREQFF. The CDR3, as DNA: TGTGCCAGCAGCGTAGAGGGGCAAGGGCGGGAGCAGTTCTTC. Filled out from reference TRBV9 and TRBJ2-1, the complete variable domain reads DSGVTQTPKHLITATGQRVTLRCSPRSGDLSVYWYQQSLDQGLQFLIQYYNGEERAKGNILERFSAQQFPDLHSELNLSSLELGDSALYFCASSVEGQGREQFFGPGTRLTVL.

CDR3 DNA: TGTGCCAGCAGCGGCGTCGCGGGCAATCAGCCCCAGCATTTT. Translated, it gives CASSGVAGNQPQHF. This chain joins TRBV6-5 and TRBJ1-5; D is ambiguous. There are 14 residues in the CDR3. Germline V CDR1 and CDR2: MNHEY, SVGAGI. V lost 6 bases and J 2 bases, leaving 11 bases between the germline ends.

In nucleotides, the CDR3 is TGTGCCACCAGCATAGCCCTGGTCTCGAACACCGGGGAGCTGTTTTTT. Translation: CATSIALVSNTGELFF. This chain uses TRBV15 with TRBJ2-2; D is undetermined. Trimming took off 4 bases at V and 0 bases at J, with 12 bases between the two ends. Germline V lookup: CDR1 LNHNV, CDR2 YYDKDF (reference sequence). This CDR3 is built from 16 residues.

This sequence joins TRBV2 and TRBJ2-1; a possible D gene is TRBD2 (6 bases). CDR3 size: 15 residues. V dropped 7 bases and J dropped 3 bases, with 16 bases sitting between them. Germline V gives CDR1 SNHLY, CDR2 FYNNEI. The CDR3 nucleotides are TGTGCCAGCAAGACAGTGCCGGGGGTCTACAATGAGCAGTTCTTC. It specifies CASKTVPGVYNEQFF.

The chain couples TRBV7-2 to TRBJ2-7, with 9 bases matching TRBD1. CDR1 is SGHTA and CDR2 is FQGNSA in the germline V gene. With 2 bases clipped from V and 9 bases from J, the junction kept 14 bases outside the gene matches. This CDR3 has 16 amino acids. CDR3 residues: CASSLTGTGMLLGQYF. The DNA for the CDR3 is TGTGCCAGCAGCTTAACGGGGACAGGGATGCTTCTCGGGCAGTACTTC.

This clone appeared a single time. The chain is built from TRBV24-1 and TRBJ1-1, with 8 bases aligning to TRBD1. CDR3 length: 15 residues. The ends lost 3 bases at V and 1 base at J; junction bases unmatched: 3. Germline loops: CDR1 KGHDR, CDR2 SFDVKD. DNA of the CDR3: TGTGCCACCAGTGATGCCGGGACAGGGAACACTGAAGCTTTCTTT. This sequence encodes CATSDAGTGNTEAFF.

The chain combines TRBV2 with TRBJ2-7, with D perhaps matching TRBD1 or TRBD2 (5 bases each). Germline lookup yields CDR1 SNHLY and CDR2 FYNNEI. The CDR3 extends over 15 amino acids. V was pared by 5 bases and J by 0 bases, with 14 bases between. CDR3 residues: CASSRDWGSSYEQYF. For the CDR3, the DNA is TGTGCCAGCAGTAGGGATTGGGGGAGCTCCTACGAGCAGTACTTC.

This rearrangement joins TRBV24-1 to TRBJ1-5, with TRBD1 as a possible D gene (6 bases). This CDR3 contains 13 residues. Germline CDR1 reads KGHDR; CDR2 reads SFDVKD. Trimming cost V 7 bases and J 9 bases, with 15 bases left between them. In nucleotides, the CDR3 is TGTGCCACCAGACACAGGGAATGGGGGCCCCAGCATTTT. This translates into CATRHREWGPQHF.

The chain employs TRBV6-5 and TRBJ2-5, with TRBD2 matching over 7 bases. CDR3 length: 13 amino acids. Losses at the gene ends were 7 bases for V and 5 bases for J; bases not matched to a gene: 7. Germline loops: CDR1 MNHEY, CDR2 SVGAGI. The CDR3 coding sequence is TGTGCCAGCATGGTGGGGGGGAGGGAGACCCAGTACTTC. Residues: CASMVGGRETQYF.

The V call is TRBV13, the J call TRBJ2-7; possibly TRBD1 for D (6 bases). Germline loops: CDR1 PRHDT, CDR2 FYEKMQ (reference sequence). CDR3 length: 12 residues. V gave up 5 bases and J gave up 3 bases, with 8 bases separating them. The CDR3 DNA follows: TGTGCCAGCAGCACACAGGGCTACGAGCAGTACTTC. The encoded protein is CASSTQGYEQYF.

The rearrangement joins TRBV24-1 to TRBJ2-3, with D perhaps given as TRBD1 or TRBD2 (5 bases each). Germline V CDR1 and CDR2: KGHDR, SFDVKD. The CDR3 has 15 amino acids. V was clipped by 8 bases and J by 2 bases, with 16 bases between them. The CDR3 sequence is CATTEGQGDTDTQYF. The CDR3 DNA follows: TGTGCCACCACTGAGGGGCAGGGAGACACAGATACGCAGTATTTT.

The gene calls are TRBV5-6 and TRBJ1-2; no firm D call. The CDR3 extends over 14 amino acids. Deletions cut 4 bases from V and 4 bases from J, with 14 bases between. Germline CDR1 SGHDT, CDR2 YYEEEE. Here the CDR3 DNA reads TGTGCCAGCAGCCAAGAGTCGGAGGGCTATGGCTACACCTTC. This translates into CASSQESEGYGYTF.

The rearrangement joins TRBV19 to TRBJ1-5, with D perhaps matching TRBD1 (6 bases). Germline V lookup: CDR1 LNHDA, CDR2 SQIVND (reference sequence). This CDR3 is built from 16 residues. Trimming stripped 5 bases from V and 11 bases from J, with 25 bases between. The CDR3 spells CASSSRRGNSRDTQHF. CDR3 bases: TGTGCCAGTAGTTCCCGCCGGGGAAATTCGCGGGACACCCAGCATTTT. The whole variable domain, remainder taken from reference TRBV19 and TRBJ1-5, is DGGITQSPKYLFRKEGQNVTLSCEQNLNHDAMYWYRQDPGQGLRLIYYSQIVNDFQKGDIAEGYSVSREKKESFPLTVTSAQKNPTAFYLCASSSRRGNSRDTQHFGDGTRLSIL.

This clone was detected a few times. This chain links TRBV12-3 or TRBV12-4 with TRBJ2-7; tentative D call: TRBD1 (5 bases). This CDR3 comprises 12 residues. V was shortened by 6 bases and J by 3 bases, with 9 bases between the two germline ends. CDR3 protein: CASSQGNYEQYF. For the CDR3, the DNA is TGTGCCAGCAGCCAGGGAAACTACGAGCAGTACTTC.